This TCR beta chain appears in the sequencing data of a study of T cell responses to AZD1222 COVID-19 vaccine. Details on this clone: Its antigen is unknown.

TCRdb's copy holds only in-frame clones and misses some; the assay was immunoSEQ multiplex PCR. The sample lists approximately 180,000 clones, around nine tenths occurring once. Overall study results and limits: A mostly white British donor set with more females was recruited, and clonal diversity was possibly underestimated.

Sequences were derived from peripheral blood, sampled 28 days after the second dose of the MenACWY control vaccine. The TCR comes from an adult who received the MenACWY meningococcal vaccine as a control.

The CDR3 protein is CASRKGLARGYNEQFF. CDR3 coding DNA: TGTGCCAGCAGGAAGGGACTAGCGAGAGGCTACAATGAGCAGTTCTTC. The rearrangement joins TRBV2 to TRBJ2-1, with 10 bases that match TRBD2. This CDR3 has 16 residues. V dropped 6 bases and J dropped 3; count of bases not matched to a gene: 8. Germline CDR1 SNHLY, CDR2 FYNNEI.